This T cell receptor beta chain was sequenced in a study of T cell responses to AZD1222 COVID-19 vaccine (dated by TCRdb to about 2021). In terms of the full investigation: TCR sequencing covered some 250 trial participants: 200 to 210 given two doses of AZD1222 and approximately 26 given two doses of MenACWY control vaccine. Trial participants were enrolled into age subgroups of 18-55, 56-69 and 70-plus years, which contained approximately 150, 28 and 58 TCR-sequenced participants, respectively.

The CDR1 and CDR2 encoded by the germline V gene (reference sequence) are SEHNR and FQNEAQ. The CDR3 measures 15 amino acids from cysteine to phenylalanine. Only the CDR3 DNA stays, 45 bases, in frame from base 1. V lost 1 base and J lost 0 bases, and the count of bases not matched to a germline gene is 3. Results the study describes overall, beyond this receptor: Because no day 14 peak-response samples were available, the repertoires could be characterized only after the peak T cell response. CD4 TCRs associated with the vaccine covered the entire spike protein, and the dominant responses were in regions 160-218 and 743-854. Epitopes outside the regions mutated in the B.1.351 and B.1.1.7 variants were reportedly recognized by nearly half of the unique spike-specific TCRs. A significant rise in spike-specific TCR breadth and depth was observed after two AZD1222 doses relative to day 0 and relative to MenACWY recipients. In the small 56-69-year group, the increase in depth fell short of significance, most likely because of low power. Only five to seven AZD1222 recipients were SARS-CoV-2 seropositive at baseline, limiting conclusions about previously exposed vaccinees. Participants were mostly white British, with more females than males. The authors suggested clonal diversity may have been underestimated.

The CDR3 regions of human TCRbeta chains were analyzed by immunosequencing. Turning to the authors' computational methods: TCRs in the repertoires were compared against a reference library of SARS-CoV-2-specific TCRs that had been generated with the MIRA antigen-specificity platform. Breadth was defined as the fraction of unique TCRs that were SARS-CoV-2-associated. Depth was defined as the fraction of total T cells that were SARS-CoV-2-associated. Using the MIRA data, each spike-specific TCR was assigned both to the spike region to which the TCR was reactive and to a CD4 or CD8 class. Log10-transformed breadth and depth values were compared by one-way ANOVA with Sidak's multiple comparisons tests. As stored in TCRdb, this immuneACCESS dataset retains in-frame rearrangements with V and J assigned. A fraction of the clones does not appear; measured against another copy, unresolved V genes explain less than half of the discrepancy, and the remainder lacks a known reason. The DNA gave D and trimming, while V, J and clone size come from that table. The sample includes 200,000 to 250,000 clones, with roughly 94% observed a single time. The top ten clones comprise about 1.5% of the sample.

The time point label on this specimen signifies: about 28 days (+/-7) after the second vaccine dose. Reading the label with the study, this specimen's treatment or condition is: meningococcal conjugate vaccine given as trial control. Vaccinee samples came from UK trials COV001 and COV002, including a single-blind randomized controlled phase 2/3 trial of AZD1222 (ChAdOx1 nCoV-19) in healthy adults. Trial participant PBMC samples were collected at day 0 and day 28 after the second dose for TCRbeta chain sequencing. Remarks on this clone: It lacks a known antigen. No much larger clonotype is one base removed from it; base qualities were not supplied.

Source: peripheral blood, taken 28 days after the second dose of the MenACWY control vaccine. The sequence came from an adult who received the MenACWY meningococcal vaccine as a control. The chain was built from TRBV7-9 and TRBJ2-7; TRBD2 fits 7 bases in the junction. The DNA sequence is as follows: TGTGCCAGCAGCTTAGGCGGGGGAAGCTCCTACGAGCAGTACTTC. It encodes CASSLGGGSSYEQYF.